This TCR beta chain was sequenced in a study of beta chain features in type 1 diabetes. The ends were cut back, 2 bases at V and 7 bases at J, with 14 bases in the middle. CDR3 size: 14 residues. The germline gives CDR1 MNHEY, CDR2 SVGAGI. TCRB transcripts that were expressed got sequenced, as all of the isolated RNA had been reverse transcribed. Some clones are missing from TCRdb's copy, which holds only in-frame ones; the method was immunoSEQ multiplex PCR. The sample lists 600,000 to 700,000 clones, under 15% occurring once. Remarks on this clone: No antigen is known for it.

Study-wide results and caveats: A greater similarity of naive, central memory and Treg TCRB repertoires was seen among patients than among healthy donors. Type 1 diabetes patients had moderately but significantly shorter TCRB CDR3s in all four CD4+ subsets.

Input material: naive CD4+ T cells from blood. The receptor's source is a man younger than 40 with type 1 diabetes. The V gene is TRBV6-5, the J gene TRBJ1-2; D is unclear. Here the CDR3 reads CASSYGDRWGGYTF. The CDR3, as DNA: TGTGCCAGCAGTTACGGAGACCGCTGGGGTGGCTACACCTTC.